The table lists the clone carrying this TCR beta chain with many counts. Its antigen is unidentified. The data were taken from a study of T cells after yellow fever vaccination. General study points: Post-booster reappearance was seen for most primary-vaccination clones (around 96% CD4, 80% to 90% CD8). There was a small share of clonotypes that showed up in both the CD4 and CD8 compartments. The secondary response peaked faster, at day 5 versus 15, but was weaker.

The CDR3 sequence is 14 residues long. Trimming at V came to 6 bases and at J to 7 bases, leaving 7 bases not matched to a gene. Germline loops: CDR1 SGHTA, CDR2 FQGNSA. Each CDR3 protein is one row after TCRdb ran MiXCR on the 5' RACE reads. In the table there are 200,000 to 300,000 distinct CDR3 sequences, about 3.9% of which are singletons. This material consisted of PBMCs, taken 15 days after the yellow fever booster vaccination. The receptor was derived from a man between 18 and 29 years old who received the YFV17D yellow fever vaccine. V usage is TRBV7-2 and J usage is TRBJ2-5; 11 bases agree with TRBD2. CDR3 sequence (DNA): TGTGCCAGCAGGACTAGCGGGGACCTAGGGACCCAGTACTTC. It codes for CASRTSGDLGTQYF. Full variable domain (outside the CDR3, taken from reference TRBV7-2 and TRBJ2-5): GAGVSQSPSNKVTEKGKDVELRCDPISGHTALYWYRQSLGQGLEFLIYFQGNSAPDKSGLPSDRFSAERTGGSVSTLTIQRTQQEDSAVYLCASRTSGDLGTQYFGPGTRLLVL.